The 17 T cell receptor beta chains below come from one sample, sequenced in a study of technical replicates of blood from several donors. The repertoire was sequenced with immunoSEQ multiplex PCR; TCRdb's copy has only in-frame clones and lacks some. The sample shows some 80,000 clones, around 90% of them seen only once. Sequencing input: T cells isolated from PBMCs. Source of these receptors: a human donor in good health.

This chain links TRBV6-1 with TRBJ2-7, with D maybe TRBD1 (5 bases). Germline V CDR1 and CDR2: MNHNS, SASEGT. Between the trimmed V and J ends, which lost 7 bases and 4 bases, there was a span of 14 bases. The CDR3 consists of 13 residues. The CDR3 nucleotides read TGTGCCAGCATTTCAGGGCGGACATACGAGCAGTACTTC. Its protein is CASISGRTYEQYF.

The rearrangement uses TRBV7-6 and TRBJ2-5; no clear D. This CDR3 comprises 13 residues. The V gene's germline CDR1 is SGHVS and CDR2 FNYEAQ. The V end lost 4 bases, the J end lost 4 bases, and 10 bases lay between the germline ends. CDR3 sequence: CASSSATGETQYF. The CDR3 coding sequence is TGTGCCAGCAGCTCGGCAACGGGAGAGACCCAGTACTTC.

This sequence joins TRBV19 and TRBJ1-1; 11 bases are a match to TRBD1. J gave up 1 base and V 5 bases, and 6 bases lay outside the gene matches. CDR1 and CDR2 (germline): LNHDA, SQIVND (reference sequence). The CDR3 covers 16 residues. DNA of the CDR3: TGTGCCAGTAGTCCCGGGACAGGGGGTGAGAACACTGAAGCTTTCTTT. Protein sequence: CASSPGTGGENTEAFF.

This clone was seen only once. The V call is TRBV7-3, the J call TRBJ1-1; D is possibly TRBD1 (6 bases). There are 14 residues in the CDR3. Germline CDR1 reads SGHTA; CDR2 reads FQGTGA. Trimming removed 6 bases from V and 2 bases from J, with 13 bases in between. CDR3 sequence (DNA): TGTGCCAGCAGAAAGGACAGCTACAACACTGAAGCTTTCTTT. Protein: CASRKDSYNTEAFF.

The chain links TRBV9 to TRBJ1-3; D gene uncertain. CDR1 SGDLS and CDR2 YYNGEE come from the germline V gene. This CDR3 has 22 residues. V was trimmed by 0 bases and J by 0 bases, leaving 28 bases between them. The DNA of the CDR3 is TGTGCCAGCAGCGTAGCCAACCCCGGGAGGCTACTACCATTGAGCTCTGGAAACACCATATATTTT. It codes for CASSVANPGRLLPLSSGNTIYF.

The CDR3 DNA sequence: TGTGCCAGCAGTGAATTTGGACCAGGGCGTAGCACTGAAGCTTTCTTT. It translates to CASSEFGPGRSTEAFF. This rearrangement joins TRBV25-1 to TRBJ1-1; a weak D match, TRBD1 (5 bases). This CDR3 region has 16 residues. Between the trimmed V and J ends, which lost 1 base and 4 bases, there was a span of 16 bases. CDR1 MGHDK and CDR2 SYGVNS come from the germline V gene.

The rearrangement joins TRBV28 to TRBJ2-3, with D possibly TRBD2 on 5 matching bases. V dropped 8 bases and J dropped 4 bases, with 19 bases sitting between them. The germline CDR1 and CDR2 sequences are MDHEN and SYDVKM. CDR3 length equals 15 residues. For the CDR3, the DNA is TGTGCCAGCGGCAGATTTGGGAGTGGGTCAGATACGCAGTATTTT. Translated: CASGRFGSGSDTQYF. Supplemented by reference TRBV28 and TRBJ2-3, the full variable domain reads DVKVTQSSRYLVKRTGEKVFLECVQDMDHENMFWYRQDPGLGLRLIYFSYDVKMKEKGDIPEGYSVSREKKERFSLILESASTNQTSMYLCASGRFGSGSDTQYFGPGTRLTVL.

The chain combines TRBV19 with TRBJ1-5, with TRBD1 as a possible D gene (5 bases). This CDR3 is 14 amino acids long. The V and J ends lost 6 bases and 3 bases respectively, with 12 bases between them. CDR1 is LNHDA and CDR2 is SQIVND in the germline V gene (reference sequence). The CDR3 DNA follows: TGTGCCAGTAGGACCCGGGGGGTCAATCAGCCCCAGCATTTT. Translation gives CASRTRGVNQPQHF. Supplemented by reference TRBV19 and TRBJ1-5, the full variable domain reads DGGITQSPKYLFRKEGQNVTLSCEQNLNHDAMYWYRQDPGQGLRLIYYSQIVNDFQKGDIAEGYSVSREKKESFPLTVTSAQKNPTAFYLCASRTRGVNQPQHFGDGTRLSIL.

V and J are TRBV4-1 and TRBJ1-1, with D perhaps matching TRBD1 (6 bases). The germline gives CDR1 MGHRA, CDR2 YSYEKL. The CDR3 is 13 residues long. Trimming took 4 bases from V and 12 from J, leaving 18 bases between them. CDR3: CASSPHRVTGTFF. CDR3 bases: TGCGCCAGCAGCCCCCACAGGGTCACGGGAACTTTCTTT.

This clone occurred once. The CDR3 here is CASSESSSYNEQFF. The CDR3 bases are TGCGCCAGCAGTGAGTCGAGCTCCTACAATGAGCAGTTCTTC. The rearrangement uses TRBV10-1 and TRBJ2-1; D remains ambiguous. The CDR3 loop spans 14 amino acids. Trimming shortened V by 0 bases and J by 0 bases, and 3 bases separated the two germline ends. Germline-derived CDR1 and CDR2 are WNHNN and SYGVQD (reference sequence).

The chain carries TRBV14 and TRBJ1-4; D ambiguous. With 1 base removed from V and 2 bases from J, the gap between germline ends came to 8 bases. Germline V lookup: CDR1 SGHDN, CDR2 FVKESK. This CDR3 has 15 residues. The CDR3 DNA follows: TGTGCCAGCAGCCAAGCCAGCGCCACTAATGAAAAACTGTTTTTT. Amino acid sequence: CASSQASATNEKLFF.

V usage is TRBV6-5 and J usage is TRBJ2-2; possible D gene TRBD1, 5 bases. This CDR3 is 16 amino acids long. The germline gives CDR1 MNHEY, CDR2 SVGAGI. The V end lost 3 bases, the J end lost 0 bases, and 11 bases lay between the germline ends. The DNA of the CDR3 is TGTGCCAGCAGTTATGGGGCAGGGTCGAACACCGGGGAGCTGTTTTTT. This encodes CASSYGAGSNTGELFF.

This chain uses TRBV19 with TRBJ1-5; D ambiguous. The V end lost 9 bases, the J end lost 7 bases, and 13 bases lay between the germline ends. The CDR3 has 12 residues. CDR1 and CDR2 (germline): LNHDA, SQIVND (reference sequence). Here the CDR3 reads CASFTGNQPQHF. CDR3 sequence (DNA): TGTGCCAGCTTTACGGGGAACCAGCCCCAGCATTTT.

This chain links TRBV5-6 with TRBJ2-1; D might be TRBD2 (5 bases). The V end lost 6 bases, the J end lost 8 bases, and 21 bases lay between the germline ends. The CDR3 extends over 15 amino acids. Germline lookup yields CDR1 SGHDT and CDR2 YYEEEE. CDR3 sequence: CASKGMTGIRDEQFF. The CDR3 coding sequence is TGTGCCAGCAAGGGAATGACGGGAATTAGAGATGAGCAGTTCTTC.

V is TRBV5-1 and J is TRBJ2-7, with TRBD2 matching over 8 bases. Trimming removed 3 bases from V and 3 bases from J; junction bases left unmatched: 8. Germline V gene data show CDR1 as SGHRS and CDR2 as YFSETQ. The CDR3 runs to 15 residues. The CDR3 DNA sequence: TGCGCCAGCAGCTCCAAACTGAGCGGGAGCTACGAGCAGTACTTC. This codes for CASSSKLSGSYEQYF.

CDR3: CASRTREGAGEQFF. Here the CDR3 DNA reads TGTGCCAGCAGAACGAGAGAGGGGGCTGGTGAGCAGTTCTTC. The chain recombines TRBV11-1 with TRBJ2-1, with 7 bases fitting TRBD1. Germline loops: CDR1 SGHAT, CDR2 FQDESV (reference sequence). V shed 6 bases and J 9 bases; nucleotides not matched to a gene: 11. The length of the CDR3 is 14 residues.

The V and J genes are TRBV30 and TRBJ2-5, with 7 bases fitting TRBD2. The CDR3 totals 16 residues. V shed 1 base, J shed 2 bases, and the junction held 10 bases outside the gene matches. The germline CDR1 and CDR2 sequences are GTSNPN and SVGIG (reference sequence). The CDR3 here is CAWSEGLAVSQETQYF. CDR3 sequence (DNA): TGTGCCTGGAGTGAAGGTCTAGCGGTGTCTCAAGAGACCCAGTACTTC.